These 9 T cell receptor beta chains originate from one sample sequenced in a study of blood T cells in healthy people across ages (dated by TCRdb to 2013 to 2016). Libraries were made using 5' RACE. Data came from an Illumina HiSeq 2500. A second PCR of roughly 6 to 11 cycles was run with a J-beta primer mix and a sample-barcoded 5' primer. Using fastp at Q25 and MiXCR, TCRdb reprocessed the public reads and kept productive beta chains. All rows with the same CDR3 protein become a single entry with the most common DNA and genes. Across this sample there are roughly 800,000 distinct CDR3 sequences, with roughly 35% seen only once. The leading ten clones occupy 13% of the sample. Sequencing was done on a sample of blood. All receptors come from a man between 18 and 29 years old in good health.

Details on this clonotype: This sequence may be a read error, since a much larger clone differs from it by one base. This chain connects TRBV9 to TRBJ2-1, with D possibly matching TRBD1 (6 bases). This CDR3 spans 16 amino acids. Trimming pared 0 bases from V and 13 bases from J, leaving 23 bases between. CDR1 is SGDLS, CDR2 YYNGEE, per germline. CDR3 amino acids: CASSVVSGRGIETQFF. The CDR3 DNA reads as TGTGCCAGCAGCGTAGTCTCGGGCAGGGGAATCGAGACCCAGTTCTTC.

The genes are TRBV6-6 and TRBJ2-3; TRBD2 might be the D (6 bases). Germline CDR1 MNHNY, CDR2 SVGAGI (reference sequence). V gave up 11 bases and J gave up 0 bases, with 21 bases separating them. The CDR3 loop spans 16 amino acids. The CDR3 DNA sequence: TGTGCCGTCTCCTCTGGGTGGGGGACTAGCACAGATACGCAGTATTTT. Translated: CAVSSGWGTSTDTQYF.

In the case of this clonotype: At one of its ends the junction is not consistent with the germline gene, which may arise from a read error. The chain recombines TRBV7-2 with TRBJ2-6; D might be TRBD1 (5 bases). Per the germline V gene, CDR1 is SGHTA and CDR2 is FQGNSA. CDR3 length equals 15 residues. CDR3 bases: TGTGCCAGCAGCTCAGACAGCTCTGGGGCCAGCGTCCTGACTTTC. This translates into CASSSDSSGASVLTF.

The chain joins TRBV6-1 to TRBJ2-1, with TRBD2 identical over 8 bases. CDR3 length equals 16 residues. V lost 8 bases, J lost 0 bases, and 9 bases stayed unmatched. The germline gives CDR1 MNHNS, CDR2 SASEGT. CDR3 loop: CASLRSGGISYNEQFF. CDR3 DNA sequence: TGTGCCAGCCTCAGATCGGGGGGGATCTCCTACAATGAGCAGTTCTTC.

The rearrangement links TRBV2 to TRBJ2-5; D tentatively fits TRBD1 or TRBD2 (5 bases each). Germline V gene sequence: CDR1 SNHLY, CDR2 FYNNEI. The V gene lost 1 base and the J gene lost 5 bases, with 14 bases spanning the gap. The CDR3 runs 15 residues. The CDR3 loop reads CASSEGWGFGETQYF. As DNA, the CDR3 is TGTGCCAGCAGTGAAGGTTGGGGGTTCGGGGAGACCCAGTACTTC.

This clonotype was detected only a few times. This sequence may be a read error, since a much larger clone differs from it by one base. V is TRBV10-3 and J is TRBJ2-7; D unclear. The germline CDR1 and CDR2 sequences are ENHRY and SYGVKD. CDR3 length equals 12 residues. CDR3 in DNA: TGTGCCACCAGTGAGTCGAAGTACGAGCAGTACTTC. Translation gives CATSESKYEQYF.

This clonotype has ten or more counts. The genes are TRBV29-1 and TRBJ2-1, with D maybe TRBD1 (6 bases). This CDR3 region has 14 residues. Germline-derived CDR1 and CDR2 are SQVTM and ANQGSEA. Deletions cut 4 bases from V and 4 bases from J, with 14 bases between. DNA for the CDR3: TGCAGCGTTGGGCTGCTGACAGGTTACAATGAGCAGTTCTTC. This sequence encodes CSVGLLTGYNEQFF.

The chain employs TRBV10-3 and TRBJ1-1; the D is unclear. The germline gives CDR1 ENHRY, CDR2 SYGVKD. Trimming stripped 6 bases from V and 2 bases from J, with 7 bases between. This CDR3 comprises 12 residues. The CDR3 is CAIRAGNTEAFF. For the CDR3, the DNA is TGTGCCATCAGGGCAGGAAACACTGAAGCTTTCTTT.

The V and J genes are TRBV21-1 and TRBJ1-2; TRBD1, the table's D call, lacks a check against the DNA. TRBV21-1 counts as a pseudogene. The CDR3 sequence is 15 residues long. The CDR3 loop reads CASSGRGAERYGYTF. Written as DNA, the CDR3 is TGTGCCAGCAGTGGCAGAGGCGCGGAAAGATATGGCTACACCTTC.